The clone carrying this T cell receptor (beta chain) has just a few counts. This specimen comes from a study of patients and donors after allogeneic stem cell transplantation. TCRdb re-called the RT-PCR reads with MiXCR, one entry per CDR3 protein. This sample carries roughly 940,000 distinct CDR3 sequences, approximately 19% of them seen once, and the ten largest clones take 6%. This clonotype originated in a human donor who was either an allogeneic HSCT recipient or a stem cell or donor lymphocyte infusion donor (not recorded which). It is not recorded whose cells these are; they may come from a transplant donor. Sequencing was carried out using blood, either unsorted or a sorted T cell fraction (not recorded which).

For the CDR3, the DNA is TGTGCCAGCAGTGGACAGTACTTGAACACTGAAGCTTTCTTT. This translates into CASSGQYLNTEAFF. This chain connects TRBV2 to TRBJ1-1; D may be TRBD1 (5 bases). The V end lost 4 bases, the J end lost 0 bases, and 9 bases lay between the germline ends. This CDR3 is 14 amino acids long. Germline V CDR1 and CDR2: SNHLY, FYNNEI.